A selection of T cell receptor beta chains follows, all from one sample in a study of cytomegalovirus exposure and HLA in healthy donors. The table came from immunoSEQ multiplex PCR; TCRdb's copy has only in-frame clones and leaves some out. This sample has some 200,000 clones, with 83% found just once. Source material: PBMCs. These receptors all come from a girl between 5 and 17 years old in good health and CMV-seronegative. CDR3s include the opening cysteine and the closing phenylalanine or tryptophan. D genes are given only for firm matches. The size field is filled for only some rows; it gives once, few, many or a size class.

D: .; J: TRBJ1-5; size: .; V: TRBV27; CDR3: CASSSRPDSNQPQHF; DNA: TGTGCCAGCAGTTCTAGGCCAGATAGCAATCAGCCCCAGCATTTT
D: .; J: TRBJ1-1; size: .; V: TRBV19; CDR3: CASSPTTAMNTEAFF; DNA: TGTGCCAGTAGTCCGACGACAGCGATGAACACTGAAGCTTTCTTT
D: TRBD1; J: TRBJ1-2; size: .; V: TRBV30; CDR3: CAWRITGGDGGYTF; DNA: TGTGCCTGGAGAATTACAGGGGGCGACGGTGGCTACACCTTC
D: .; J: TRBJ1-5; size: .; V: TRBV4-2; CDR3: CASSQDSDQPQHF; DNA: TGTGCCAGCAGCCAAGATTCGGATCAGCCCCAGCATTTT
D: .; J: TRBJ1-5; size: .; V: TRBV7-2; CDR3: CASSANRVNQPQHF; DNA: TGTGCCAGCAGCGCTAACAGGGTTAATCAGCCCCAGCATTTT
D: .; J: TRBJ2-2; size: .; V: TRBV28; CDR3: CASSLGSINTGELFF; DNA: TGTGCCAGCAGTTTGGGCTCTATAAACACCGGGGAGCTGTTTTTT
D: TRBD1; J: TRBJ1-1; size: few; V: TRBV5-4; CDR3: CASSFNRGDTEAFF; DNA: TGTGCCAGCAGCTTTAACAGGGGGGACACTGAAGCTTTCTTT
D: .; J: TRBJ1-2; size: .; V: TRBV6-5; CDR3: CASTGILDPTHGYTF; DNA: TGTGCCAGCACAGGGATACTCGACCCCACACATGGCTACACCTTC
D: TRBD1; J: TRBJ1-5; size: once; V: TRBV28; CDR3: CASQGALRSNQPQHF; DNA: TGTGCCAGCCAGGGGGCTCTTCGGAGCAATCAGCCCCAGCATTTT
D: TRBD1; J: TRBJ2-7; size: .; V: TRBV19; CDR3: CASQGTAAYEQYF; DNA: TGTGCCAGCCAAGGGACAGCCGCGTACGAGCAGTACTTC
D: .; J: TRBJ2-5; size: once; V: TRBV30; CDR3: CAWQRSGVGGTQYF; DNA: TGTGCCTGGCAACGATCAGGGGTTGGGGGGACCCAGTACTTC
D: .; J: TRBJ2-7; size: .; V: TRBV7-9; CDR3: CASSFPAAGSYEQYF; DNA: TGTGCCAGCAGCTTTCCGGCGGCGGGCTCCTACGAGCAGTACTTC
D: .; J: TRBJ1-5; size: .; V: TRBV7-2; CDR3: CASSSRQAINQPQHF; DNA: TGTGCCAGCAGCTCTCGACAGGCGATCAATCAGCCCCAGCATTTT
D: TRBD1; J: TRBJ2-3; size: .; V: TRBV12-5; CDR3: CASAPGQGPDTQYF; DNA: TGTGCTAGTGCTCCGGGACAGGGGCCAGATACGCAGTATTTT
D: TRBD1; J: TRBJ1-2; size: .; V: TRBV6-1; CDR3: CASSPAGTGGRGYTF; DNA: TGTGCCAGCTCACCCGCCGGGACAGGGGGACGTGGCTACACCTTC
D: TRBD1; J: TRBJ1-2; size: .; V: TRBV28; CDR3: CAVRQGDYGYTF; DNA: TGTGCCGTACGACAGGGCGACTATGGCTACACCTTC